This T cell receptor (beta chain) was documented in a study of tissue T cells after allogeneic stem cell transplantation. Broader study findings: Anatomically similar tissues had similar TCR repertoires within each patient.

Assay: immunoSEQ multiplex PCR; the TCRdb copy retains only in-frame clones and omits some. This sample has some 24,000 clones, with less than 85% found just once. Per germline, CDR1 SGHTA and CDR2 FQGTGA. The CDR3 sequence is 16 residues long. Trimming shortened V by 5 bases and J by 2 bases, and 17 bases separated the two germline ends. Comments on this clone: Its antigen is unidentified.

The chain is built from TRBV7-3 and TRBJ2-3; D may match TRBD1 or TRBD2 (6 bases each). The sequence was obtained from a female donor over 55 with lung cancer. The source was tissue from the ileum, collected at autopsy. For the CDR3, the DNA is TGTGCCAGCAGCCCGGGGGCTCTCCATTCCACAGATACGCAGTATTTT. Its translation is CASSPGALHSTDTQYF.